The source of this T cell receptor beta chain is a study of blood T cells in healthy people across ages. This clonotype was picked up a small number of times. Its antigen remains unidentified. This may be a read error, as it is one base from a much larger clone. The CDR3 runs to 14 residues. Germline V gene lookup returns CDR1 SGHVS and CDR2 FQNEAQ. V gave up 1 base and J gave up 13 bases, with 17 bases separating them. Regarding the study as a whole: Lack of knowledge of donor CMV status possibly confounded expanded clonotype changes. Diversity estimates drawn from one million T cells were deemed underestimates.

Together with a sample-barcoded 5' primer, a J-beta primer mix was included in a second PCR lasting 7 to 11 cycles. MiXCR, applied by TCRdb to the 5' RACE reads, yields one record per CDR3 protein. The sample records about 1.5 million distinct CDR3 sequences, approximately 40% being singletons. The sequence was collected from a woman younger than 30 in good health. The sample was blood. The chain joins TRBV7-8 to TRBJ2-1; D gene ambiguous. For the CDR3, the DNA is TGTGCCAGCAGCTTAGATTACCTCCGCGAGACCCAGTTCTTC. Protein: CASSLDYLRETQFF. Based on the CDR3 plus reference TRBV7-8 and TRBJ2-1, the full variable domain is GAGVSQSPRYKVAKRGQDVALRCDPISGHVSLFWYQQALGQGPEFLTYFQNEAQLDKSGLPSDRFFAERPEGSVSTLKIQRTQQEDSAVYLCASSLDYLRETQFFGPGTRLTVL.